This is a list of T cell receptor beta chains from one sample in a study of OX40 agonist ivuxolimab in advanced cancers. TCRdb's table, derived via immunoSEQ multiplex PCR, lists solely in-frame clones and lacks some. The table includes under 50,000 clones, 80% detected once. This specimen was CD4+ or CD8+ T cells sorted from blood, taken in a trial of the OX40 agonist ivuxolimab. The receptors were sampled from an adult with an advanced solid tumor such as melanoma, head and neck, liver or kidney cancer. Each CDR3 is given with its conserved first and last residue. The D gene is left open where the match is weak. The listing skips clone size in some rows; elsewhere it reads once, few, many or a size class.

J,size,V,D,CDR3,DNA
TRBJ2-1,.,TRBV27,TRBD1,CASSLLRIGGVSNEQFF,TGTGCCAGCAGTCTCCTCCGGATAGGGGGCGTGAGTAATGAGCAGTTCTTC
TRBJ1-1,few,TRBV28,.,CASSSPETWNTEAFF,TGTGCCAGCAGCTCCCCGGAGACATGGAACACTGAAGCTTTCTTT
TRBJ1-3,.,TRBV4-1,.,CASSQIVGSRSGNTIYF,TGCGCCAGCAGCCAGATAGTCGGCAGCCGCTCTGGAAACACCATATATTTT
TRBJ1-1,.,TRBV4-2,.,CASSLRANTEAFF,TGTGCCAGCAGCTTGCGGGCGAACACTGAAGCTTTCTTT
TRBJ2-2,.,TRBV5-1,.,CASYGALGESGELFF,TGCGCCAGCTATGGGGCTCTAGGGGAGTCCGGGGAGCTGTTTTTT
TRBJ2-5,.,TRBV7-3,TRBD1,CASSQGQGETQYF,TGTGCCAGCAGCCAGGGACAGGGTGAGACCCAGTACTTC
TRBJ1-5,.,TRBV28,TRBD1,CASKIGTGRSNQPQHF,TGTGCCAGCAAAATAGGGACAGGGCGTAGCAATCAGCCCCAGCATTTT
TRBJ2-1,.,TRBV5-1,TRBD1,CASSSQGYEQFF,TGCGCCAGCAGCTCACAGGGGTATGAGCAGTTCTTC
TRBJ2-7,.,TRBV21-1,.,CASSKAGRVYEQYF,TGTGCCAGCAGCAAAGCCGGCCGGGTCTACGAGCAGTACTTC
TRBJ2-5,.,TRBV6-6,.,CAAGPETQYF,TGTGCCGCAGGCCCGGAGACCCAGTACTTC
TRBJ2-2,.,TRBV6-1,TRBD2,CASGSGRANGELFF,TGTGCCAGCGGCAGCGGGAGGGCCAACGGGGAGCTGTTTTTT
TRBJ1-1,.,TRBV28,.,CASSPSGKGNTEAFF,TGTGCCAGCAGTCCCTCAGGAAAGGGGAACACTGAAGCTTTCTTT
TRBJ1-5,.,TRBV19,.,CASSRDGYNQPQHF,TGTGCCAGTAGTCGAGACGGATACAATCAGCCCCAGCATTTT
TRBJ1-2,few,TRBV6-1,TRBD1,CASRKTGDRNGYTF,TGTGCCAGCAGGAAGACAGGGGACAGGAACGGCTACACCTTC
TRBJ2-2,few,TRBV11-2,.,CASKGWQANTGELFF,TGTGCCAGCAAGGGCTGGCAGGCGAACACCGGGGAGCTGTTTTTT
TRBJ2-4,.,TRBV4-3,.,CASSQDRILAKNIQYF,TGCGCCAGCAGCCAAGACCGGATTCTAGCCAAAAACATTCAGTACTTC
TRBJ1-2,.,TRBV6-1,TRBD1,CASLEGAGFEGYTF,TGTGCCAGCCTCGAGGGGGCAGGATTTGAGGGCTACACCTTC
TRBJ2-3,once,TRBV19,.,CASSMSGRVDTDTQYF,TGTGCCAGTAGTATGTCCGGACGGGTTGACACAGATACGCAGTATTTT
TRBJ2-5,few,TRBV5-1,TRBD1,CASSEGQRTQYF,TGCGCCAGCAGCGAGGGACAGAGGACCCAGTACTTC
TRBJ2-1,once,TRBV7-9,TRBD2,CASSPKGTSGRAGRNEQFF,TGTGCCAGCAGCCCAAAGGGGACTAGCGGGAGGGCCGGTAGAAATGAGCAGTTCTTC
TRBJ2-7,.,TRBV11-2,TRBD2,CASSFQSSGSWYEQYF,TGTGCCAGCAGCTTCCAGTCTAGCGGGAGTTGGTACGAGCAGTACTTC
TRBJ1-3,few,TRBV10-3,.,CAISEFSGNTIYF,TGTGCCATCAGTGAATTTTCCGGAAACACCATATATTTT
TRBJ2-1,.,TRBV19,.,CASSSTLVLVYNEQFF,TGTGCCAGTAGTTCAACCTTGGTCCTGGTTTACAATGAGCAGTTCTTC
TRBJ1-1,.,TRBV7-9,.,CASSLDTGTANTEAFF,TGTGCCAGCAGCTTAGATACCGGGACGGCGAACACTGAAGCTTTCTTT
TRBJ2-5,.,TRBV7-2,.,CASSLGVTQYF,TGTGCCAGCAGCTTAGGCGTGACCCAGTACTTC
TRBJ1-1,once,TRBV28,.,CASFRGGLLNTEAFF,TGTGCCAGCTTTAGGGGGGGTCTACTGAACACTGAAGCTTTCTTT
TRBJ1-1,.,TRBV5-4,.,CASSLETPNTEAFF,TGTGCCAGCAGCTTGGAGACACCCAACACTGAAGCTTTCTTT
TRBJ2-2,.,TRBV19,.,CASRGSTNTGELFF,TGTGCCAGTAGAGGGTCGACGAACACCGGGGAGCTGTTTTTT
TRBJ2-7,.,TRBV19,.,CASSMKQPPYEQYF,TGTGCCAGTAGTATGAAACAGCCACCTTACGAGCAGTACTTC
TRBJ2-2,once,TRBV7-9,.,CASSPNSAGELFF,TGTGCCAGCAGCCCCAACAGTGCCGGGGAGCTGTTTTTT
TRBJ2-4,.,TRBV28,TRBD1,CATQDRGNIQYF,TGTGCCACCCAGGACAGGGGGAACATTCAGTACTTC
TRBJ2-7,.,TRBV28,.,CASRRGGGGDYEQYF,TGTGCCAGCAGAAGAGGGGGAGGGGGCGATTACGAGCAGTACTTC
TRBJ1-5,.,TRBV18,.,CASSLSGGNNQPQHF,TGTGCCAGCTCCCTGAGCGGGGGAAACAATCAGCCCCAGCATTTT
TRBJ1-2,.,TRBV5-5,.,CASSLADRFSMGYTF,TGTGCCAGCAGCTTGGCCGACCGGTTCTCTATGGGCTACACCTTC
TRBJ2-1,.,TRBV12-5,.,CASAPLGSGYNEQFF,TGTGCTAGTGCTCCCCTTGGGAGTGGATACAATGAGCAGTTCTTC
TRBJ1-5,.,TRBV5-1,.,CASSLGGAGNQPQHF,TGCGCCAGCAGCTTGGGGGGGGCCGGCAATCAGCCCCAGCATTTT
TRBJ1-2,.,TRBV5-4,TRBD1,CASRRTGDPF,TGTGCCAGCAGACGTACAGGGGACCCCTTC
TRBJ1-1,.,TRBV6-6,.,CASSYSARGAFF,TGTGCCAGCAGTTACTCGGCCCGAGGGGCTTTCTTT
TRBJ2-7,.,TRBV10-3,TRBD1,CATKTGPYEQYF,TGTGCCACGAAGACAGGGCCCTACGAGCAGTACTTC
TRBJ2-2,.,TRBV5-4,TRBD2,CASSPRTSGRLGELFF,TGTGCCAGCAGTCCTAGGACTAGCGGGAGGTTGGGGGAGCTGTTTTTT
TRBJ2-3,.,TRBV30,TRBD2,CAWSVGLADTDTQYF,TGTGCCTGGAGTGTAGGACTAGCGGACACAGATACGCAGTATTTT
TRBJ1-5,.,TRBV7-8,.,CASSSGQHSNQPQHF,TGTGCCAGCAGCTCCGGACAGCATAGCAATCAGCCCCAGCATTTT
TRBJ1-6,.,TRBV4-1,.,CASSQAGLDFNSPLHF,TGCGCCAGCAGCCAAGCTGGGTTGGATTTTAATTCACCCCTCCACTTT
TRBJ2-3,.,TRBV30,.,CAWEGVPTDTQYF,TGTGCCTGGGAAGGAGTCCCCACAGATACGCAGTATTTT
TRBJ1-2,.,TRBV5-1,.,CASSLVGSPGVGYTF,TGCGCCAGCAGCTTGGTCGGCAGTCCAGGAGTCGGCTACACCTTC
TRBJ1-2,.,TRBV6-6,.,CASSLAGYGYTF,TGTGCCAGCAGCCTGGCAGGCTATGGCTACACCTTC
TRBJ2-2,.,TRBV9,.,CASSVRGDLNTGELFF,TGTGCCAGCAGCGTTCGTGGGGATTTGAACACCGGGGAGCTGTTTTTT
TRBJ2-1,.,TRBV6-6,TRBD2,CASSAGATYNEQFF,TGTGCCAGCAGTGCGGGAGCGACTTACAATGAGCAGTTCTTC
TRBJ1-4,.,TRBV5-1,.,CASSLVGTSNEKLFF,TGCGCCAGCAGCTTGGTTGGGACCTCTAATGAAAAACTGTTTTTT
TRBJ1-6,.,TRBV5-4,TRBD1,CASGKQGRSPLHF,TGTGCCAGCGGGAAACAGGGGAGGTCACCCCTCCACTTT
TRBJ2-7,.,TRBV2,.,CASSEWPPPLF,TGTGCCAGCAGTGAATGGCCGCCCCCACTCTTC
TRBJ1-4,.,TRBV11-2,TRBD1,CASSPRTGFRNEKLFF,TGTGCCAGCAGCCCTAGGACAGGGTTTAGAAATGAAAAACTGTTTTTT
TRBJ1-2,.,TRBV2,.,CASTREDSAGGYTF,TGTGCCAGCACTCGAGAGGACAGTGCCGGTGGCTACACCTTC
TRBJ2-7,.,TRBV5-4,TRBD1,CASSPPGQRNRVYF,TGTGCCAGCAGCCCACCGGGACAGAGGAATAGGGTGTACTTC
TRBJ1-2,.,TRBV7-8,.,CASSPSRLRSGYTF,TGTGCCAGCAGCCCTTCGAGGTTGCGGTCTGGCTACACCTTC
TRBJ2-3,.,TRBV28,.,CASSIPYRRGRDTQYF,TGTGCCAGCAGCATACCTTACAGGAGGGGAAGGGATACGCAGTATTTT